Listed below are T cell receptor beta chains from one sample, sequenced in a study of blood T cell repertoires in COVID-19. Using immunoSEQ multiplex PCR, the repertoire was profiled, and TCRdb retains in-frame clones only, with some absent. Of some 150,000 clones listed, approximately 90% are singletons. The sample was peripheral blood. Receptor source: an elderly woman in a cohort sampled during active or convalescent COVID-19. Each CDR3 is given with its conserved first and last residue. The D gene is left open where the match is weak. Size values are once, few and many counts, or a class for expanded clones, and some rows have none.

j_call | d_call | clone_size | cdr3_length | v_call | cdr3_aa | cdr3_nt
TRBJ2-1 | TRBD1 | - | 18 | TRBV24-1 | CATSDRTHRGGTYNEQFF | TGTGCCACCAGTGACCGAACGCACAGGGGTGGCACCTACAATGAGCAGTTCTTC
TRBJ1-2 | TRBD1 | - | 13 | TRBV5-1 | CASSWGQGYGYTF | TGCGCCAGCAGCTGGGGACAGGGCTATGGCTACACCTTC
TRBJ2-1 | TRBD2 | - | 15 | TRBV6-9 | CASLHSGGSTNEQFF | TGTGCCAGTTTACATAGCGGGGGGTCCACAAATGAGCAGTTCTTC
TRBJ2-3 | - | - | 14 | TRBV11-2 | CASSFGVSTDTQYF | TGTGCCAGCAGCTTCGGGGTTAGCACAGATACGCAGTATTTT
TRBJ1-2 | TRBD1 | few | 14 | TRBV5-8 | CASLSGTGGSGYTF | TGTGCCAGCTTATCCGGGACAGGGGGCAGCGGCTACACCTTC
TRBJ1-1 | - | - | 16 | TRBV18 | CASSRQTDVMNTEAFF | TGTGCCAGCTCACGACAGACCGACGTAATGAACACTGAAGCTTTCTTT
TRBJ1-1 | - | - | 14 | TRBV5-4 | CASSLGGGDTEAFF | TGTGCCAGCAGCTTGGGCGGCGGGGACACTGAAGCTTTCTTT
TRBJ2-7 | TRBD2 | - | 16 | TRBV5-1 | CASSPERRGISYEQYF | TGCGCCAGCAGCCCCGAAAGGCGGGGGATCTCCTACGAGCAGTACTTC
TRBJ1-5 | - | - | 13 | TRBV3-1/TRBV3-2 | CASSQVGNQPQHF | TGTGCCAGCAGCCAAGTCGGTAATCAGCCCCAGCATTTT
TRBJ2-1 | TRBD2 | - | 14 | TRBV7-2 | CASSETSGSFEQFF | TGTGCCAGCAGCGAGACTAGCGGGAGTTTTGAGCAGTTCTTC
TRBJ1-2 | TRBD1 | - | 15 | TRBV6-5 | CASRTHTTGNYGYTF | TGTGCCAGCAGAACTCATACGACAGGGAACTATGGCTACACCTTC
TRBJ1-2 | - | - | 11 | TRBV28 | CASIQGYGYTF | TGTGCCAGCATACAGGGCTATGGCTACACCTTC
TRBJ1-2 | TRBD1 | few | 15 | TRBV3-1/TRBV3-2 | CASRRTGAANYGYTF | TGTGCCAGCAGACGTACAGGGGCCGCTAACTATGGCTACACCTTC
TRBJ1-2 | TRBD1 | - | 15 | TRBV6-1 | CASSEVTGGNYGYTF | TGTGCCAGCAGTGAAGTTACAGGGGGGAACTATGGCTACACCTTC
TRBJ2-1 | - | - | 14 | TRBV5-6 | CASSLGQRYNEQFF | TGTGCCAGCAGCTTGGGCCAGAGGTACAATGAGCAGTTCTTC
TRBJ2-1 | TRBD2 | once | 15 | TRBV3-1/TRBV3-2 | CASSHTSGVNNEQFF | TGTGCCAGCAGCCACACTAGCGGGGTTAACAATGAGCAGTTCTTC
TRBJ1-3 | TRBD1 | - | 15 | TRBV19 | CASSDRAISGNTIYF | TGTGCCTCCTCCGACAGGGCGATTTCAGGAAACACCATATATTTT
TRBJ1-3 | TRBD1 | - | 19 | TRBV9 | CASSPLLTTGTGAEDTIYF | TGTGCCAGCAGCCCTCTACTTACCACTGGAACAGGGGCGGAGGACACCATATATTTT
TRBJ1-1 | - | once | 13 | TRBV29-1 | CSVETPGGTEAFF | TGCAGCGTTGAAACCCCGGGGGGAACTGAAGCTTTCTTT
TRBJ2-2 | - | - | 17 | TRBV3-1/TRBV3-2 | CASSLPPGVGLIGELFF | TGTGCCAGCAGCCTCCCGCCCGGGGTTGGGTTGATCGGGGAGCTGTTTTTT
TRBJ1-3 | - | - | 14 | TRBV6-5 | CASSYSSSAGPTYF | TGTGCCAGCAGTTACTCGAGTTCGGCGGGACCCACATATTTT
TRBJ1-4 | - | - | 15 | TRBV6-6 | CASSYSQGLNEKLFF | TGTGCCAGCAGTTACTCTCAGGGCCTAAATGAAAAACTGTTTTTT
TRBJ2-3 | - | - | 15 | TRBV18 | CASSPGAVTTDTQYF | TGTGCCAGCTCACCAGGAGCAGTAACCACAGATACGCAGTATTTT
TRBJ2-3 | TRBD2 | many | 19 | TRBV11-3 | CASSLDSIGLAGSTDTQYF | TGTGCCAGCAGCTTAGATTCAATTGGACTAGCGGGGAGCACAGATACGCAGTATTTT
TRBJ1-1 | - | - | 14 | TRBV27 | CASSLIRGNTEAFF | TGTGCCAGCAGTTTAATTAGGGGGAACACTGAAGCTTTCTTT
TRBJ1-2 | - | once | 13 | TRBV6-5 | CASRGTGSYGYTF | TGTGCCAGCAGGGGTACAGGGTCCTATGGCTACACCTTC
TRBJ1-5 | - | - | 13 | TRBV18 | CASSLTENQPQHF | TGTGCCAGCTCACTGACAGAAAATCAGCCCCAGCATTTT
TRBJ2-1 | TRBD2 | - | 14 | TRBV4-2 | CASSQGLVSNEQFF | TGTGCCAGCAGCCAGGGACTAGTCTCCAATGAGCAGTTCTTC
TRBJ2-5 | TRBD1 | - | 15 | TRBV10-1 | CASSELGDRGETQYF | TGCGCCAGCAGTGAGTTGGGGGACAGGGGAGAGACCCAGTACTTC
TRBJ2-3 | TRBD1 | - | 14 | TRBV30 | CAWSRDRAADTQYF | TGTGCCTGGAGCAGAGACAGGGCGGCAGATACGCAGTATTTT
TRBJ2-4 | - | - | 14 | TRBV6-5 | CASSPNEDRGIQYF | TGTGCCAGCAGTCCAAACGAGGACCGGGGCATTCAGTACTTC
TRBJ1-3 | TRBD1 | - | 15 | TRBV6-5 | CASSYSTGSGNTIYF | TGTGCCAGCAGTTACTCGACAGGGTCTGGAAACACCATATATTTT
TRBJ1-2 | - | - | 14 | TRBV11-3 | CASSDQASGYGYTF | TGTGCCAGCTCCGACCAGGCGAGCGGCTATGGCTACACCTTC
TRBJ2-2 | TRBD2 | - | 16 | TRBV5-4 | CASGLAGGQNTGELFF | TGTGCCTCAGGACTAGCGGGGGGACAGAACACCGGGGAGCTGTTTTTT
TRBJ2-7 | TRBD2 | - | 14 | TRBV14 | CASSQDLAVYEQYF | TGTGCCAGCAGCCAAGACCTAGCGGTATACGAGCAGTACTTC
TRBJ1-4 | TRBD1 | - | 11 | TRBV24-1 | CATGYRGDLFF | TGTGCCACCGGGTACAGGGGAGACCTGTTTTTT